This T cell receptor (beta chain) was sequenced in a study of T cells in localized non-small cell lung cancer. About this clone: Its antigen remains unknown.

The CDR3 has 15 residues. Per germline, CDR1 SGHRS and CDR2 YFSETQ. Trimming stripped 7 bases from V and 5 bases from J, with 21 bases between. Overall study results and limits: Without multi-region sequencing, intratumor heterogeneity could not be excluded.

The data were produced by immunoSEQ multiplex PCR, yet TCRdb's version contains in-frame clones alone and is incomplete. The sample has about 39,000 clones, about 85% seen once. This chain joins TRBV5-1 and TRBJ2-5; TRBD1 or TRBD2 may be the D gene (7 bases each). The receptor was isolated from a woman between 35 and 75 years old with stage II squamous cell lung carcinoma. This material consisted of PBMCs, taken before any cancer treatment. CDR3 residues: CASRPAGQSGETQYF. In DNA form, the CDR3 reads TGCGCCAGCCGCCCAGCGGGACAGTCTGGCGAGACCCAGTACTTC.